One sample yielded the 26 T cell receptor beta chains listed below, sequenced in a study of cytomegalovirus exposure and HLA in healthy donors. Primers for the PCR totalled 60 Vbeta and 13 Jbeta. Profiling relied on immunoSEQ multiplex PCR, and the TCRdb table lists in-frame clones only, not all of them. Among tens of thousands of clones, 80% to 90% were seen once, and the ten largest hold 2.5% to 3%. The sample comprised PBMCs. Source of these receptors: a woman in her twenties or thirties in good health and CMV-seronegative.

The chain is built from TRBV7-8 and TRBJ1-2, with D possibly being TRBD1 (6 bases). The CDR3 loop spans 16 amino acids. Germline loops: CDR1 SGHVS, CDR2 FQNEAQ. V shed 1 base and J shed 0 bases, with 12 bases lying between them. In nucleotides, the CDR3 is TGTGCCAGCAGCTTAGGTCGGACAGCCCCTAACTATGGCTACACCTTC. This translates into CASSLGRTAPNYGYTF.

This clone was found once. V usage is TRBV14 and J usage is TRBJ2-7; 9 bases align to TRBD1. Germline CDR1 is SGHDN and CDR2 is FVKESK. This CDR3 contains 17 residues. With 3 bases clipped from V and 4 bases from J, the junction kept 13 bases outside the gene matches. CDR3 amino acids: CASSQGLPGQGGYEQYF. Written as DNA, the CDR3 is TGTGCCAGCAGCCAGGGACTGCCGGGACAGGGTGGGTACGAGCAGTACTTC.

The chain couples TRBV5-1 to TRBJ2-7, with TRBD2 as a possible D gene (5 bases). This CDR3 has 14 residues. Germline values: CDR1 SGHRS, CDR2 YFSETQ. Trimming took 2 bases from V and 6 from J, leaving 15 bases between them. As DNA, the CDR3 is TGCGCCAGCAGCTTATTCCCCGAGGCGGGCGAGCAGTACTTC. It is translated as CASSLFPEAGEQYF.

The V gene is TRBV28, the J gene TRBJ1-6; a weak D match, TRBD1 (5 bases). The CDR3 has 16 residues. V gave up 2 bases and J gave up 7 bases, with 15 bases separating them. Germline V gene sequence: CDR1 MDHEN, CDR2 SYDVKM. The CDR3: CASSLNPGPGNSPLHF. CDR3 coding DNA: TGTGCCAGCAGTTTAAATCCAGGGCCCGGGAATTCACCCCTCCACTTT.

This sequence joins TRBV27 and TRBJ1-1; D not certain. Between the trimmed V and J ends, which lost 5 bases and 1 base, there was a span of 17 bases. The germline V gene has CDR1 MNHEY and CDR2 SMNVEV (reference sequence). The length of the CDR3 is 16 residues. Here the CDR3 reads CASSLGPSRRNTEAFF. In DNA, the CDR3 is TGTGCCAGCAGTCTAGGCCCCTCGAGGAGGAACACTGAAGCTTTCTTT.

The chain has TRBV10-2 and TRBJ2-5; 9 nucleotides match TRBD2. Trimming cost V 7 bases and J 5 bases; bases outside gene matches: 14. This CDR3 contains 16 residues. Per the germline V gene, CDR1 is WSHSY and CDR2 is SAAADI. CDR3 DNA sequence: TGCGCCAGCACTAAAGGGGGCGGGGGGGCCCGGGAGACCCAGTACTTC. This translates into CASTKGGGGARETQYF.

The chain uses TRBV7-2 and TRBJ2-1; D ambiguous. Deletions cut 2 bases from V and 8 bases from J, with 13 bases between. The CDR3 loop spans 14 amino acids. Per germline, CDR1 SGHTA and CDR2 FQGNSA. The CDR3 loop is CASSLTLAPYEQFF. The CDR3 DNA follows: TGTGCCAGCAGCTTAACATTAGCACCCTATGAGCAGTTCTTC.

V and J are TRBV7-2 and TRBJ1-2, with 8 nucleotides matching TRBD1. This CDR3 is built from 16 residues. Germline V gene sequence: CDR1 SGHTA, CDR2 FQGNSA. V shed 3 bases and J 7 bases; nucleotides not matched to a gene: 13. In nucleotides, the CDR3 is TGTGCCAGCAGCTTCCGATCCCAGGGGGCGCGAGGTGGCTACACCTTC. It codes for CASSFRSQGARGGYTF.

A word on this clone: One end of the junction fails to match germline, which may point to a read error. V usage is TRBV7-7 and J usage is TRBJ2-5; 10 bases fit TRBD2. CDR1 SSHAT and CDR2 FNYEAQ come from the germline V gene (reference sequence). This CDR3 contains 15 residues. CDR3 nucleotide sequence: TGTGCTAGCAGTCCAGCAAGCGGGGGGGGAGAGACCCAGTACTTC. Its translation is CASSPASGGGETQYF. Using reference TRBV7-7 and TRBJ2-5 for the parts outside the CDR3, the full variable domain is GAGVSQSPRYKVTKRGQDVTLRCDPISSHATLYWYQQALGQGPEFLTYFNYEAQPDKSGLPSDRFSAERPEGSISTLTIQRTEQRDSAMYRCASSPASGGGETQYFGPGTRLLVL.

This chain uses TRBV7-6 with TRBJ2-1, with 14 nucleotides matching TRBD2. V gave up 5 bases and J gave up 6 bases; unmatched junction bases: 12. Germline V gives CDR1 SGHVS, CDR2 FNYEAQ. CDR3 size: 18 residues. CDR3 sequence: CASSPGVEGTSGGNEQFF. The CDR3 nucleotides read TGTGCCAGCAGCCCGGGGGTGGAGGGGACTAGCGGGGGCAATGAGCAGTTCTTC.

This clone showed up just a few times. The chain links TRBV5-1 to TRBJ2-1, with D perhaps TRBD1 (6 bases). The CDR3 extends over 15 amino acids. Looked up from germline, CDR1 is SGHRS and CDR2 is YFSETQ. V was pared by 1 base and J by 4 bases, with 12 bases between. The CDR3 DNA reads TGCGCCAGCAGCTTGCGCCGGACAGAGTACAATGAGCAGTTCTTC. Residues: CASSLRRTEYNEQFF.

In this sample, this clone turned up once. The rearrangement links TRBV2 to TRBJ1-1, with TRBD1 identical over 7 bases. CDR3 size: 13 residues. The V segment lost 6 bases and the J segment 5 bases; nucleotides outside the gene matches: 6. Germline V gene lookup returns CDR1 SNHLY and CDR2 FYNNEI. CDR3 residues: CASRGDSQTEAFF. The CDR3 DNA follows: TGTGCCAGCAGAGGGGACAGCCAGACTGAAGCTTTCTTT.

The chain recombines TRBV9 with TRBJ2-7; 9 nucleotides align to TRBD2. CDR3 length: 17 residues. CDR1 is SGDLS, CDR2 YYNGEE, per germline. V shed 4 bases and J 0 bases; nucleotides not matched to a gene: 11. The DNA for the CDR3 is TGTGCCAGCAGCCCTAGGGGGGCTAGCGGGAACTCCTACGAGCAGTACTTC. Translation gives CASSPRGASGNSYEQYF.

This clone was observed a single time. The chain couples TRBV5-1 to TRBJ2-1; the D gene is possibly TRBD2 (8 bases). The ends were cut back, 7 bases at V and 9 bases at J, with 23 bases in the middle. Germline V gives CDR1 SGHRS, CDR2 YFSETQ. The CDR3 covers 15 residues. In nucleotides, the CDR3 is TGCGCCAGCTCTGTTCAGGGGGGCGGGGGGAGTGAGCAGTTCTTC. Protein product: CASSVQGGGGSEQFF.

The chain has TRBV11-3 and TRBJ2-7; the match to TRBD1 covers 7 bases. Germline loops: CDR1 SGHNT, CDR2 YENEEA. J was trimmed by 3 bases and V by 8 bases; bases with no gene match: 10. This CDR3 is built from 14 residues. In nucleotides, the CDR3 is TGTGCCAGCGGCAGACAGGGTTTGGGCTACGAGCAGTACTTC. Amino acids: CASGRQGLGYEQYF.

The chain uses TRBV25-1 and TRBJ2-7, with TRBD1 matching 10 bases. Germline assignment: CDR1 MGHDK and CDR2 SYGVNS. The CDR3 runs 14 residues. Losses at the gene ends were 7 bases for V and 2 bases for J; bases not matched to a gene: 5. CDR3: CASKTGTGAYEQYF. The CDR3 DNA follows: TGTGCCAGCAAGACCGGGACAGGGGCCTACGAGCAGTACTTC.

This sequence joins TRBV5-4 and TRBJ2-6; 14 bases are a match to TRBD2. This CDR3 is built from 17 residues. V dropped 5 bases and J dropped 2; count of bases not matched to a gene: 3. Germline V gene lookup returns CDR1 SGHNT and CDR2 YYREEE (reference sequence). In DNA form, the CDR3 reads TGTGCCAGCAGTTTGACTAGCGGGGGGGCTGGGGCCAACGTCCTGACTTTC. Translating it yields CASSLTSGGAGANVLTF.

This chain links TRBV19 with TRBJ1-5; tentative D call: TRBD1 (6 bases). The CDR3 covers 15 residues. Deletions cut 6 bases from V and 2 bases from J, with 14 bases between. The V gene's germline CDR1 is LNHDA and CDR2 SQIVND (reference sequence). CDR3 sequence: CASRAGGAGNQPQHF. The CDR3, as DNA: TGTGCCAGTAGGGCCGGGGGGGCTGGCAATCAGCCCCAGCATTTT.

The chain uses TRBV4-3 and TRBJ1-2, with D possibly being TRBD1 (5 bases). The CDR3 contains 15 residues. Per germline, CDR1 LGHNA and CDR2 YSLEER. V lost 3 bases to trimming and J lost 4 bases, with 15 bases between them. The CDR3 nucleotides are TGCGCCAGCAGCCAGAGCAGGGTCTCACTCTATGGCTACACCTTC. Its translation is CASSQSRVSLYGYTF.

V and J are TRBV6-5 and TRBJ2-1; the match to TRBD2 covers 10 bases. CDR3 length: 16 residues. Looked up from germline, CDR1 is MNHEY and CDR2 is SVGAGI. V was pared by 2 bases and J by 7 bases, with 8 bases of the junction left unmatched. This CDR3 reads CASSYGGSGGANEQFF. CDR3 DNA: TGTGCCAGCAGTTACGGTGGAAGCGGGGGGGCAAATGAGCAGTTCTTC.

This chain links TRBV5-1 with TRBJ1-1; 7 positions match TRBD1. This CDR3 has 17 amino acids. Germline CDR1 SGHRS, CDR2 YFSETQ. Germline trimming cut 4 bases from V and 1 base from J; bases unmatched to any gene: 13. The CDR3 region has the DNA TGCGCCAGCAGCCTAGAAGCGGTATCAGGGGGGAACACTGAAGCTTTCTTT. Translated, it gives CASSLEAVSGGNTEAFF. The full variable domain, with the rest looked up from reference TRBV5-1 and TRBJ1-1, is KAGVTQTPRYLIKTRGQQVTLSCSPISGHRSVSWYQQTPGQGLQFLFEYFSETQRNKGNFPGRFSGRQFSNSRSEMNVSTLELGDSALYLCASSLEAVSGGNTEAFFGQGTRLTVV.

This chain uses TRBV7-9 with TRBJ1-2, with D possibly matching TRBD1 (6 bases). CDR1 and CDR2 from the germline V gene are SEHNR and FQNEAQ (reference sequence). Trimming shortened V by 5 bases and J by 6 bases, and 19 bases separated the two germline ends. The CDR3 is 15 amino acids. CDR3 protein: CASSAKGVISDGYTF. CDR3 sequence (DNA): TGTGCCAGCAGCGCAAAGGGGGTTATAAGTGATGGCTACACCTTC.

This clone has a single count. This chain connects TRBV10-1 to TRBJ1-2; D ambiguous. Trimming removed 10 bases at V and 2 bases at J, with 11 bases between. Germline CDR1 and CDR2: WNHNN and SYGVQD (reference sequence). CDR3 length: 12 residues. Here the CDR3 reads CATADKNYGYTF. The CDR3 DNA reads TGCGCCACCGCCGACAAGAACTATGGCTACACCTTC.

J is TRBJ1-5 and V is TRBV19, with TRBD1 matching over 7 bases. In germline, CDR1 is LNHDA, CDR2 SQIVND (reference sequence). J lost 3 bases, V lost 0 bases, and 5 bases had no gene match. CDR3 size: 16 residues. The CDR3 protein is CASSIEAGGYNQPQHF. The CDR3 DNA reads TGTGCCAGTAGTATAGAGGCAGGGGGTTACAATCAGCCCCAGCATTTT.

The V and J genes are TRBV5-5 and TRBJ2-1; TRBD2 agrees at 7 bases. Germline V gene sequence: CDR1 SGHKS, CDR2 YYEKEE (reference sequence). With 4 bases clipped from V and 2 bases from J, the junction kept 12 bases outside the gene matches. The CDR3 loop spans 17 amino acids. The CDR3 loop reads CASSGRGREGPYNEQFF. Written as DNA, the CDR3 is TGTGCCAGCAGCGGCCGGGGCAGGGAGGGTCCCTACAATGAGCAGTTCTTC.

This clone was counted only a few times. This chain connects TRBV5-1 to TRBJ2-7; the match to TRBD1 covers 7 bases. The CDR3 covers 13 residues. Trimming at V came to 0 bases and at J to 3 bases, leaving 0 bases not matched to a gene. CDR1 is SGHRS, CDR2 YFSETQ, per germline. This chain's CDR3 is CASSLDRGYEQYF. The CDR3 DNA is TGCGCCAGCAGCTTGGACAGGGGCTACGAGCAGTACTTC.